Listed here are 27 T cell receptor beta chains from one sample, sequenced in a study of regulatory T cells in long-lasting Graves disease. CDR3 regions were amplified by Arm-PCR using iRepertoire HTBI primers to build TCR beta libraries. From the multiplex PCR reads, TCRdb called clonotypes with MiXCR, one entry per CDR3 protein. The sample lists approximately 690,000 distinct CDR3 sequences; around 30% were seen once. Time point in this sample: persistent/refractory GD, antithyroid drugs over 5 years with positive TRAb. The TCR library was prepared using RNA isolated from PBMCs. This specimen consisted of peripheral blood mononuclear cells (PBMCs), obtained when the disease was refractory, from a patient treated with antithyroid drugs. Receptors originate from a female donor with Graves disease.

V is TRBV2 and J is TRBJ2-5, with 9 bases lining up with TRBD1. This CDR3 region has 15 residues. V gave up 2 bases and J gave up 2 bases; unmatched junction bases: 3. Germline V lookup: CDR1 SNHLY, CDR2 FYNNEI. CDR3 bases: TGTGCCAGCAGTGAATTTGGACAGGGGCAAGAGACCCAGTACTTC. It yields the protein CASSEFGQGQETQYF.

This clonotype was detected many times. V gene TRBV2 combines with J gene TRBJ1-2; 8 bases fit TRBD1. V shed 6 bases, J shed 3 bases, and the junction held 6 bases outside the gene matches. The germline gives CDR1 SNHLY, CDR2 FYNNEI. There are 14 residues in the CDR3. Here the CDR3 reads CASSLTGADYGYTF. CDR3 DNA: TGTGCCAGCAGCCTGACAGGGGCGGACTATGGCTACACCTTC.

V usage is TRBV12-3 or TRBV12-4 and J usage is TRBJ2-5; TRBD1 aligns across 7 bases. J was trimmed by 5 bases and V by 11 bases; bases with no gene match: 14. This CDR3 is built from 14 residues. CDR3 in DNA: TGTGCCGCCAGTGACCAGGGGGAAGAGGAGACCCAGTACTTC. Translated, it gives CAASDQGEEETQYF.

A few counts support this clonotype. The V and J genes are TRBV15 and TRBJ1-2; maybe TRBD1 (6 bases). Per the germline V gene, CDR1 is LNHNV and CDR2 is YYDKDF (reference sequence). V shed 6 bases and J shed 0 bases, with 8 bases lying between them. CDR3 length: 13 residues. The CDR3 DNA sequence: TGTGCCACCAGGGACAGTCCTAACTATGGCTACACCTTC. Its translation: CATRDSPNYGYTF.

The V call is TRBV7-3, the J call TRBJ2-5; the match to TRBD2 covers 8 bases. CDR3 size: 15 residues. Germline CDR1 SGHTA, CDR2 FQGTGA. Trimming took 5 bases from V and 2 from J; bases not matched to a gene: 7. CDR3 in amino acids: CASSLSGVGQETQYF. CDR3 nucleotides: TGTGCCAGCAGCCTTAGCGGGGTGGGGCAAGAGACCCAGTACTTC.

This clonotype was counted only a few times. The chain links TRBV11-1 to TRBJ2-7; D is perhaps TRBD2 (6 bases). Germline V gives CDR1 SGHAT, CDR2 FQDESV (reference sequence). This CDR3 contains 16 residues. V was shortened by 1 base and J by 3 bases, with 16 bases between the two germline ends. CDR3 protein: CASSLGRGGSYYEQYF. For the CDR3, the DNA is TGTGCCAGCAGCTTAGGACGTGGGGGGTCCTACTACGAGCAGTACTTC.

This clonotype was picked up a small number of times. The chain couples TRBV12-3 or TRBV12-4 to TRBJ1-3; D gene ambiguous. Trimming shortened V by 5 bases and J by 0 bases, and 14 bases separated the two germline ends. The CDR3 covers 16 residues. This CDR3 reads CASSRTPDYSGNTIYF. The CDR3 DNA sequence: TGTGCCAGCAGTCGTACTCCAGACTACTCTGGAAACACCATATATTTT.

This clonotype turned up a few times. The V gene is TRBV29-1, the J gene TRBJ1-2; possible D gene TRBD1, 5 bases. Deletions cut 5 bases from V and 4 bases from J, with 8 bases between. From germline, CDR1 is SQVTM and CDR2 ANQGSEA. This CDR3 is built from 11 residues. CDR3 amino acids: CSVQGSYGYTF. The CDR3 DNA reads as TGCAGCGTTCAGGGTAGCTATGGCTACACCTTC.

Notes on this clonotype: The junction and the germline gene differ at one end; a read error may be behind it. The chain has TRBV20-1 and TRBJ1-4, with a weak D call TRBD1 (6 bases). Germline CDR1 reads DFQATT; CDR2 reads SNEGSKA (reference sequence). CDR3 length: 14 amino acids. The CDR3 nucleotides are TGCAGTGCCAGAGGAGGGGGGCAGTTGGAAAAACTGTTTTTT. Translating it yields CSARGGGQLEKLFF.

The rearrangement links TRBV6-1 to TRBJ1-1; D is unclear. CDR1 is MNHNS and CDR2 is SASEGT in the germline V gene. V lost 6 bases, J lost 1 base, and 9 bases lay in between. The CDR3 has 13 residues. The DNA of the CDR3 is TGTGCCAGCAGGACTGTTCAGAACACTGAAGCTTTCTTT. Residues: CASRTVQNTEAFF.

This clonotype was seen at least ten times. J is TRBJ2-5 and V is TRBV2; 10 bases match TRBD2. CDR1 and CDR2 (germline): SNHLY, FYNNEI. The CDR3 consists of 13 residues. J lost 5 bases, V lost 7 bases, and 4 bases had no gene match. CDR3 in DNA: TGTGCCAGCAAAGCGGGAGGGCGGGAGACCCAGTACTTC. This translates into CASKAGGRETQYF.

This clonotype was counted ten times or more. The chain employs TRBV20-1 and TRBJ2-7; D may match TRBD1 or TRBD2 (7 bases each). CDR3 size: 15 residues. Germline values: CDR1 DFQATT, CDR2 SNEGSKA (reference sequence). With 6 bases removed from V and 5 bases from J, the gap between germline ends came to 23 bases. Here the CDR3 DNA reads TGCAGTGCCGGGGGGCGCGGACAGGCTCGGAACGAGCAGTACTTC. It codes for CSAGGRGQARNEQYF.

This clonotype was counted only a few times. This CDR3 is missing its conserved last phenylalanine or tryptophan, likely due to a read error. The J gene is TRBJ1-5, the V gene TRBV11-2, with D hard to call. Germline V gene data show CDR1 as SGHAT and CDR2 as FQNNGV. The CDR3 extends over 13 amino acids. The germline V and J ends were trimmed by 2 bases and 6 bases, with 8 bases remaining between them. CDR3 in DNA: TGTGCCAGCAGCTTATTGGGAGGTCAGCCCCAGCATCTT. Protein: CASSLLGGQPQHL.

V gene TRBV20-1 combines with J gene TRBJ1-5; the match to TRBD1 covers 7 bases. Trimming removed 3 bases from V and 2 bases from J; junction bases left unmatched: 13. Germline-derived CDR1 and CDR2 are DFQATT and SNEGSKA (reference sequence). The CDR3 spans 17 residues. This CDR3 reads CSARWGGDSLGNQPQHF. The CDR3 region has the DNA TGCAGTGCTAGGTGGGGAGGGGACAGTTTGGGCAATCAGCCCCAGCATTTT.

This clonotype was seen a handful of times. This chain links TRBV19 with TRBJ2-1; D may be TRBD1 (6 bases). From germline, CDR1 is LNHDA and CDR2 SQIVND (reference sequence). V was shortened by 5 bases and J by 5 bases, with 13 bases between the two germline ends. The CDR3 has 14 amino acids. This CDR3 is CASSPHRDHNEQFF. The CDR3 region has the DNA TGTGCCAGTAGTCCTCACAGGGACCACAATGAGCAGTTCTTC. Based on the CDR3 plus reference TRBV19 and TRBJ2-1, the full variable domain is DGGITQSPKYLFRKEGQNVTLSCEQNLNHDAMYWYRQDPGQGLRLIYYSQIVNDFQKGDIAEGYSVSREKKESFPLTVTSAQKNPTAFYLCASSPHRDHNEQFFGPGTRLTVL.

This clonotype was counted a few times. J is TRBJ2-4 and V is TRBV7-2; no firm D call. The CDR3 has 16 residues. Germline V gene lookup returns CDR1 SGHTA and CDR2 FQGNSA. The V and J ends lost 1 base and 0 bases respectively, with 10 bases between them. The CDR3 here is CASSLGRALAKNIQYF. DNA of the CDR3: TGTGCCAGCAGCTTAGGACGGGCTCTAGCCAAAAACATTCAGTACTTC.

This clonotype was detected many times. The chain is built from TRBV7-2 and TRBJ1-2, with unresolved D. Germline V gene data show CDR1 as SGHTA and CDR2 as FQGNSA. Deletions cut 6 bases from V and 4 bases from J, with 15 bases between. This CDR3 is built from 14 residues. The CDR3 sequence: CASRFLWGGYGYTF. CDR3 bases: TGTGCCAGCAGGTTCCTGTGGGGAGGCTATGGCTACACCTTC.

This clonotype was recorded a few times. This chain uses TRBV11-2 with TRBJ2-7; maybe TRBD2 (6 bases). Trimming removed 4 bases at V and 0 bases at J, with 16 bases between. Germline V gene sequence: CDR1 SGHAT, CDR2 FQNNGV. This CDR3 comprises 16 residues. Written as DNA, the CDR3 is TGTGCCAGCAGCTACCCTAGTGGGGGGTCCTCCTACGAGCAGTACTTC. It encodes CASSYPSGGSSYEQYF.

The chain couples TRBV7-9 to TRBJ2-2; TRBD1 aligns across 7 bases. The CDR3 totals 15 residues. V shed 4 bases, J shed 1 base, and the junction held 3 bases outside the gene matches. Germline V lookup: CDR1 SEHNR, CDR2 FQNEAQ (reference sequence). CDR3 DNA sequence: TGTGCCAGCAGCTCGGACAGGAGGAACACCGGGGAGCTGTTTTTT. Translated, it gives CASSSDRRNTGELFF. Full variable domain (rest looked up from reference TRBV7-9 and TRBJ2-2): DTGVSQNPRHKITKRGQNVTFRCDPISEHNRLYWYRQTLGQGPEFLTYFQNEAQLEKSRLLSDRFSAERPKGSFSTLEIQRTEQGDSAMYLCASSSDRRNTGELFFGEGSRLTVL.

This chain connects TRBV6-9 to TRBJ1-3; D remains ambiguous. V was clipped by 1 base and J by 0 bases, with 16 bases between them. Germline values: CDR1 MNHGY, CDR2 SVAAGI. This CDR3 comprises 18 residues. For the CDR3, the DNA is TGTGCCAGCAGTTATTTATCAGTCGGGGTTCGCTCTGGAAACACCATATATTTT. Protein product: CASSYLSVGVRSGNTIYF.

The rearrangement links TRBV5-6 to TRBJ1-2, with TRBD1 matching 8 bases. Germline V lookup: CDR1 SGHDT, CDR2 YYEEEE. Trimming cost V 4 bases and J 2 bases; bases outside gene matches: 10. The CDR3 is 16 residues long. Here the CDR3 DNA reads TGTGCCAGCAGCCAGACCGGGACAGGTCAAAACTATGGCTACACCTTC. As protein: CASSQTGTGQNYGYTF. The full variable domain, with the rest looked up from reference TRBV5-6 and TRBJ1-2, is DAGVTQSPTHLIKTRGQQVTLRCSPKSGHDTVSWYQQALGQGPQFIFQYYEEEERQRGNFPDRFSGHQFPNYSSELNVNALLLGDSALYLCASSQTGTGQNYGYTFGSGTRLTVV.

This sequence joins TRBV19 and TRBJ1-2; D not resolved. The germline V gene encodes CDR1 LNHDA and CDR2 SQIVND (reference sequence). V was cut by 2 bases and J by 8 bases, with 15 bases left in between. The CDR3 runs to 14 residues. The CDR3 here is CASSILRALDGYTF. The CDR3 region has the DNA TGTGCCAGTAGTATATTAAGGGCTCTCGACGGCTACACCTTC.

The table lists this clonotype with a few counts. This chain joins TRBV20-1 and TRBJ2-7, with D tentatively TRBD1 (6 bases). Germline CDR1 reads DFQATT; CDR2 reads SNEGSKA (reference sequence). The length of the CDR3 is 13 residues. Trimming removed 4 bases from V and 4 bases from J, with 14 bases in between. Written as DNA, the CDR3 is TGCAGTGCTATTGGCAGGGGCTGGTACGAGCAGTACTTC. Protein product: CSAIGRGWYEQYF.

This clonotype has only a few counts. This rearrangement joins TRBV6-2 or TRBV6-3 to TRBJ2-7; 9 bases fit TRBD1. V was clipped by 6 bases and J by 3 bases; unmatched bases: 6. The CDR3 runs to 14 residues. CDR1 and CDR2 from the germline V gene are MNHEY and SVGEGT. The CDR3 region has the DNA TGTGCCAGCAGCGAGGACAGGGGACTCTACGAGCAGTACTTC. It translates to CASSEDRGLYEQYF.

The chain links TRBV9 to TRBJ2-1, with TRBD2 matching 7 bases. There are 16 residues in the CDR3. The germline gives CDR1 SGDLS, CDR2 YYNGEE. V dropped 3 bases and J dropped 7; count of bases not matched to a gene: 13. CDR3 sequence reads: CASSGTGRTRRNEQFF. The DNA of the CDR3 is TGTGCCAGCAGCGGCACGGGGAGGACTAGGAGGAATGAGCAGTTCTTC.

The chain joins TRBV28 to TRBJ2-7, with 7 nucleotides matching TRBD1. J gave up 2 bases and V 2 bases, and 9 bases lay outside the gene matches. Germline assignment: CDR1 MDHEN and CDR2 SYDVKM. The CDR3 length is 16 residues. CDR3 amino acids: CASSLLHGTETYEQYF. CDR3 DNA: TGTGCCAGCAGTTTACTTCACGGGACAGAGACCTACGAGCAGTACTTC.

This clonotype was recorded at least ten times. The chain recombines TRBV2 with TRBJ2-7; TRBD1 agrees at 7 bases. This CDR3 is 15 amino acids long. After removal of 7 bases from V and 0 bases from J, the junction contained 9 bases not matched to a gene. The germline gives CDR1 SNHLY, CDR2 FYNNEI. The CDR3 DNA reads TGTGCCAGCATGCTAGACAGGGCCCCCTCCTACGAGCAGTACTTC. Encoded protein: CASMLDRAPSYEQYF.